These T cell receptor beta chains were read from a single sample in a study of CD8+ T cells in alopecia areata. Profiled with immunoSEQ multiplex PCR; TCRdb holds only in-frame clones, not every one. Seen here are tens of thousands of clones, 96% observed once, and the top ten hold around 24%. Sample: CD8+ T cells sorted from blood, taken at week 0. These receptors were taken from a human donor with alopecia areata. CDR3s include the opening cysteine and the closing phenylalanine or tryptophan. Each record gives: V gene, J gene, clone size, D gene, CDR3 DNA, CDR3 protein. D genes are given only for firm matches. Expanded clones get a size class; other rows say once, few or many, or leave the size out.

v_call: TRBV29-1; j_call: TRBJ1-1; clone_size: -; d_call: -; cdr3_nt: TGCAGCGTTCCCAGGGGAACGACTGAAGCTTTCTTT; cdr3_aa: CSVPRGTTEAFF
v_call: TRBV7-8; j_call: TRBJ2-7; clone_size: -; d_call: -; cdr3_nt: TGTGCCAGCAGCTTACGGGTCTACGAGCAGTACTTC; cdr3_aa: CASSLRVYEQYF
v_call: TRBV4-1; j_call: TRBJ2-7; clone_size: -; d_call: TRBD1; cdr3_nt: TGCGCCAGCAGCCAATTAGGGCAGGGGGTCGACGAGCAGTACTTC; cdr3_aa: CASSQLGQGVDEQYF
v_call: TRBV27; j_call: TRBJ2-1; clone_size: -; d_call: -; cdr3_nt: TGTGCCAGCAGTTTATATGGGGGGCGCTCCTACAATGAGCAGTTCTTC; cdr3_aa: CASSLYGGRSYNEQFF
v_call: TRBV4-2; j_call: TRBJ2-7; clone_size: -; d_call: TRBD2; cdr3_nt: TGTGCCAGCAGCCAAGAACACGGCGGGGGGCATTCCTACGAGCAGTACTTC; cdr3_aa: CASSQEHGGGHSYEQYF
v_call: TRBV4-3; j_call: TRBJ2-5; clone_size: -; d_call: -; cdr3_nt: TGCGCCAGCAGCCGGGGACTTGAAGAGACCCAGTACTTC; cdr3_aa: CASSRGLEETQYF
v_call: TRBV7-8; j_call: TRBJ2-7; clone_size: once; d_call: TRBD1; cdr3_nt: TGTGCCAGCAGCTCCATTCTACCCACTACGGGACAGACCTCCTACGAGCAGTACTTC; cdr3_aa: CASSSILPTTGQTSYEQYF
v_call: TRBV6-5; j_call: TRBJ1-3; clone_size: once; d_call: -; cdr3_nt: TGTGCCAGCAGTTACGGGGGGGCGGGAAACACCATATATTTT; cdr3_aa: CASSYGGAGNTIYF
v_call: TRBV7-9; j_call: TRBJ1-4; clone_size: -; d_call: -; cdr3_nt: TGTGCCAGCAGCTGGGGGAGTAACGGACAACATGAAAAACTGTTTTTT; cdr3_aa: CASSWGSNGQHEKLFF
v_call: TRBV7-2; j_call: TRBJ2-3; clone_size: -; d_call: TRBD2; cdr3_nt: TGTGCCAGCAGCCTACTAGCGGGGGGCCCAGATACGCAGTATTTT; cdr3_aa: CASSLLAGGPDTQYF